Sequencing of this TCR beta chain was carried out in a study of T-cell reconstitution after alpha-beta-depleted transplantation in children. The CDR3 totals 14 residues. In germline, CDR1 is SSHAT, CDR2 FNYEAQ (reference sequence). The ends lost 1 base at V and 12 bases at J; junction bases unmatched: 5. Of note for this clonotype: Its specificity is not known.

General observations from the study: At one year after transplant, newly produced T cells mostly accounted for T-cell counts and diversity. About two months after transplant, alpha-beta T cells reportedly came from several hundred expanded graft clones.

This sample's TCRbeta library carried unique molecular identifier barcodes. TCRdb processed the PCR reads anew with MiXCR; each CDR3 protein has one entry. The repertoire includes 780,000 or so distinct CDR3 sequences, around 17% of them detected once, and about 5% sits in the top ten. This sequence joins TRBV7-7 and TRBJ2-1, with 11 nucleotides matching TRBD2. The source of this sequence is a male patient under 18 who had a stem cell transplant for acute lymphoblastic leukemia, so the T cells may come from the graft donor. The sample in question was PBMCs, mostly from graft donor cells, obtained 360 days after TCRalphabeta/CD19-depleted stem cell transplant. Written as DNA, the CDR3 is TGTGCCAGCAGCTTAGGTCTGCTAGCGGGGGGGCAGTTCTTC. This gives the protein CASSLGLLAGGQFF.